Listed below are T cell receptor beta chains from one sample, sequenced in a study of glioma-infiltrating T cells after dendritic cell vaccination. Here immunoSEQ multiplex PCR was the method, and the copy in TCRdb shows in-frame clones only, minus some. The table has 100,000 to 120,000 clones, roughly 89% seen once; the top ten hold 2.5% to 3%. Sequencing was performed on blood, taken after dendritic cell vaccination. All receptors come from a human donor with glioblastoma. The CDR3 runs from the conserved cysteine through the conserved F or W. D genes are given only for firm matches. A row's size may be missing; if present it is once, few, many or a size class.

clone_size	v_call	j_call	d_call	cdr3_aa	cdr3_nt
.	TRBV19	TRBJ2-7	TRBD1	CASSMVGQAYEQYF	TGTGCCAGTAGTATGGTCGGACAGGCCTACGAGCAGTACTTC
.	TRBV9	TRBJ2-2	.	CASTPLPNTGELFF	TGTGCCAGCACCCCTCTTCCGAACACCGGGGAGCTGTTTTTT
.	TRBV10-1	TRBJ2-2	.	CASSLDSRDGELFF	TGCGCCAGCAGTTTGGACAGCCGGGACGGGGAGCTGTTTTTT
once	TRBV5-4	TRBJ2-2	TRBD2	CASSLASGGAYTGELFF	TGTGCCAGCAGCTTGGCTAGCGGGGGGGCATACACCGGGGAGCTGTTTTTT
.	TRBV5-6	TRBJ1-1	TRBD1	CASSGDRVNTEAFF	TGTGCCAGCAGCGGCGACAGGGTGAACACTGAAGCTTTCTTT
.	TRBV5-1	TRBJ1-1	.	CASSLDGFYMNTEAFF	TGCGCCAGCAGCTTGGACGGTTTTTATATGAACACTGAAGCTTTCTTT
.	TRBV5-6	TRBJ2-3	.	CASSPWTSTDTQYF	TGTGCCAGCAGCCCCTGGACTAGCACAGATACGCAGTATTTT
.	TRBV5-1	TRBJ1-1	.	CASSLKQGRENTEAFF	TGCGCCAGCAGCTTGAAGCAGGGCCGTGAGAACACTGAAGCTTTCTTT
few	TRBV5-8	TRBJ1-2	.	CASSPPGRYGYTF	TGTGCCAGCAGCCCGCCAGGTCGATATGGCTACACCTTC
.	TRBV7-8	TRBJ2-7	.	CASRGDRSSYEQYF	TGTGCCAGCAGAGGCGATAGGAGCTCCTACGAGCAGTACTTC
.	TRBV5-1	TRBJ1-2	.	CASSLDRRSYTF	TGCGCCAGCAGCTTGGACAGGCGATCATACACCTTC
.	TRBV19	TRBJ2-6	.	CASSPREGANVLTF	TGTGCCAGTAGTCCCCGGGAAGGGGCCAACGTCCTGACTTTC
.	TRBV9	TRBJ1-4	TRBD1	CASSFGQGAQGGEKLFF	TGTGCCAGCTCCTTCGGACAGGGGGCGCAGGGAGGTGAAAAACTGTTTTTT
.	TRBV5-6	TRBJ1-1	TRBD1	CASSFQGGNTEAFF	TGTGCCAGCAGCTTTCAGGGGGGGAACACTGAAGCTTTCTTT
.	TRBV5-1	TRBJ1-3	TRBD1	CASSLAGTGFGNTIYF	TGCGCCAGCAGCTTGGCCGGGACAGGGTTTGGAAACACCATATATTTT
medium-sized	TRBV6-1	TRBJ2-1	TRBD2	CASTSELAGANEQFF	TGTGCCAGCACAAGTGAACTAGCGGGGGCGAATGAGCAGTTCTTC
.	TRBV5-4	TRBJ2-7	TRBD2	CASSAGRGNYEQYF	TGTGCCAGCAGCGCGGGGAGGGGAAACTACGAGCAGTACTTC
.	TRBV21-1	TRBJ1-1	.	CASSRQSMNTEAFF	TGTGCCAGCAGCCGACAGAGCATGAACACTGAAGCTTTCTTT
.	TRBV4-1	TRBJ1-6	TRBD1	CASSLRDRGNSPLHF	TGCGCCAGCAGCCTGCGGGACAGGGGTAATTCACCCCTCCACTTT
.	TRBV7-6	TRBJ2-2	TRBD1	CASSLGQGANTGELFF	TGTGCCAGCAGCTTGGGACAGGGGGCGAATACCGGGGAGCTGTTTTTT
.	TRBV27	TRBJ2-7	.	CASRRGYEQYF	TGTGCCAGCAGAAGGGGATACGAGCAGTACTTC
.	TRBV2	TRBJ2-3	.	CASSEGSAFTDTQYF	TGTGCCAGCAGTGAAGGGTCCGCGTTCACAGATACGCAGTATTTT
.	TRBV5-1	TRBJ2-7	.	CASSSSYEQYF	TGCGCCAGCAGCTCCAGTTACGAGCAGTACTTC
.	TRBV5-4	TRBJ2-5	TRBD2	CASSFTSGQETQYF	TGTGCCAGCAGCTTCACTAGCGGGCAAGAGACCCAGTACTTC
.	TRBV4-1	TRBJ1-5	TRBD1	CVSSWDRVGFQPQHF	TGCGTCAGCAGTTGGGACAGGGTAGGATTTCAGCCCCAGCATTTT
once	TRBV7-9	TRBJ2-7	TRBD1	CASSRMDRLDEQYF	TGTGCCAGCAGCCGAATGGACAGGTTGGACGAGCAGTACTTC
.	TRBV5-1	TRBJ2-7	.	CASSLAPIGYEQYF	TGCGCCAGCAGCTTGGCCCCTATCGGGTACGAGCAGTACTTC
.	TRBV5-6	TRBJ1-5	.	CASSLRTPSNQPQHF	TGTGCCAGCAGCTTGAGGACACCGAGCAATCAGCCCCAGCATTTT